These T cell receptor beta chains were read from a single sample in a study of CD8 T cells in acute hepatitis C reinfection. Data came from immunoSEQ multiplex PCR; TCRdb stores just in-frame clones and leaves some out. The sample has over 35,000 clones, approximately 87% seen once. Sample: naive CD8+ T cells from PBMCs. The source is a man younger than 40 with chronic hepatitis C. The conserved cysteine and the conserved F or W are not part of the CDR3 here. The D gene is left open where the match is weak. Clone size is shown for a subset of rows, as once, few, many or a class of expanded clone.

d_gene: TRBD1; v_gene: TRBV5-1; j_gene: TRBJ2-7; abundance: .; CDR3aa: ASSLQGQHYEQY
d_gene: .; v_gene: TRBV2; j_gene: TRBJ2-1; abundance: few; CDR3aa: ASSVGTSSYNEQF
d_gene: .; v_gene: TRBV11-2; j_gene: TRBJ1-2; abundance: .; CDR3aa: ASSANRERGYT
d_gene: TRBD1; v_gene: TRBV27; j_gene: TRBJ2-3; abundance: .; CDR3aa: ASSPGTGPATQY
d_gene: .; v_gene: TRBV7-6; j_gene: TRBJ1-1; abundance: .; CDR3aa: ASSGINTEAF
d_gene: .; v_gene: TRBV5-1; j_gene: TRBJ2-3; abundance: .; CDR3aa: ASSLGQTSTDTQY
d_gene: .; v_gene: TRBV14; j_gene: TRBJ2-1; abundance: .; CDR3aa: ASSQVAGDNEQF
d_gene: TRBD1; v_gene: TRBV4-1; j_gene: TRBJ1-2; abundance: .; CDR3aa: ASSQAGGRYGYT
d_gene: .; v_gene: TRBV7-3; j_gene: TRBJ1-4; abundance: .; CDR3aa: ASSPGGGTNEKLF
d_gene: .; v_gene: TRBV5-1; j_gene: TRBJ2-7; abundance: few; CDR3aa: ASSMATGDYEQY
d_gene: .; v_gene: TRBV29-1; j_gene: TRBJ1-2; abundance: few; CDR3aa: SAETVYGYT
d_gene: TRBD2; v_gene: TRBV5-4; j_gene: TRBJ2-1; abundance: .; CDR3aa: ASSYSGGTYNEQF
d_gene: .; v_gene: TRBV12-5; j_gene: TRBJ2-7; abundance: .; CDR3aa: ASGRADEQY
d_gene: .; v_gene: TRBV6-1; j_gene: TRBJ2-7; abundance: .; CDR3aa: ASSHKY
d_gene: .; v_gene: TRBV6-1; j_gene: TRBJ2-1; abundance: .; CDR3aa: ASRARGGNEQF
d_gene: .; v_gene: TRBV5-1; j_gene: TRBJ1-2; abundance: .; CDR3aa: ASSLEGGGPYGYT
d_gene: .; v_gene: TRBV15; j_gene: TRBJ2-1; abundance: .; CDR3aa: ATSEDREQF
d_gene: TRBD2; v_gene: TRBV7-3; j_gene: TRBJ2-3; abundance: .; CDR3aa: ASSLGTSPDTQY
d_gene: .; v_gene: TRBV7-9; j_gene: TRBJ2-7; abundance: few; CDR3aa: ASSKGANEQY
d_gene: .; v_gene: TRBV5-6; j_gene: TRBJ2-1; abundance: .; CDR3aa: ASSLAGPSSYNEQF
d_gene: .; v_gene: TRBV2; j_gene: TRBJ1-1; abundance: .; CDR3aa: ASYGGILGEAF
d_gene: .; v_gene: TRBV7-9; j_gene: TRBJ1-2; abundance: .; CDR3aa: ASSPPDRLDGYT
d_gene: TRBD2; v_gene: TRBV12-5; j_gene: TRBJ2-1; abundance: .; CDR3aa: ASGTGLAGGHNEQF
d_gene: .; v_gene: TRBV6-5; j_gene: TRBJ2-2; abundance: .; CDR3aa: ASRLATGAGELF
d_gene: .; v_gene: TRBV27; j_gene: TRBJ1-4; abundance: .; CDR3aa: ASSLSRSPATEKLF
d_gene: .; v_gene: TRBV5-1; j_gene: TRBJ1-1; abundance: .; CDR3aa: ASSSDPNTEAF
d_gene: .; v_gene: TRBV30; j_gene: TRBJ1-5; abundance: .; CDR3aa: AWRDKSGTVNQPQH
d_gene: .; v_gene: TRBV7-9; j_gene: TRBJ2-7; abundance: once; CDR3aa: ASSPKAQAPSYEQY
d_gene: .; v_gene: TRBV4-3; j_gene: TRBJ2-7; abundance: .; CDR3aa: ASSQEKSPTYSYEQY
d_gene: TRBD2; v_gene: TRBV9; j_gene: TRBJ2-7; abundance: .; CDR3aa: ASSAGTSGYEQY
d_gene: .; v_gene: TRBV13; j_gene: TRBJ2-7; abundance: .; CDR3aa: ASSQTSSGEQY
d_gene: .; v_gene: TRBV7-9; j_gene: TRBJ2-7; abundance: .; CDR3aa: ASSLENLDEQY
d_gene: TRBD1; v_gene: TRBV30; j_gene: TRBJ1-2; abundance: .; CDR3aa: AWTQRTGEGYT
d_gene: TRBD2; v_gene: TRBV10-3; j_gene: TRBJ2-7; abundance: few; CDR3aa: AISLAGGVYEQY
d_gene: .; v_gene: TRBV9; j_gene: TRBJ1-2; abundance: once; CDR3aa: ASSVRDNYGYT
d_gene: TRBD2; v_gene: TRBV6-1; j_gene: TRBJ2-3; abundance: .; CDR3aa: ASNGLAVEGDTQY
d_gene: TRBD2; v_gene: TRBV9; j_gene: TRBJ2-1; abundance: .; CDR3aa: ASSPETSGGYNEQF
d_gene: TRBD1; v_gene: TRBV5-1; j_gene: TRBJ1-2; abundance: .; CDR3aa: ASSQETGAYGYT
d_gene: TRBD2; v_gene: TRBV4-2; j_gene: TRBJ2-3; abundance: .; CDR3aa: ASSQGAGGTDTQY
d_gene: TRBD2; v_gene: TRBV30; j_gene: TRBJ2-7; abundance: .; CDR3aa: AWNRLADLYEQY
d_gene: .; v_gene: TRBV7-2; j_gene: TRBJ2-1; abundance: once; CDR3aa: ASEATFGQF
d_gene: TRBD1; v_gene: TRBV7-9; j_gene: TRBJ2-7; abundance: few; CDR3aa: ASSFGTGVTYEQY
d_gene: .; v_gene: TRBV27; j_gene: TRBJ2-7; abundance: .; CDR3aa: ASRTPGYEQY
d_gene: TRBD2; v_gene: TRBV6-5; j_gene: TRBJ2-3; abundance: once; CDR3aa: ASSLAGSTDTQY
d_gene: .; v_gene: TRBV21-1; j_gene: TRBJ1-1; abundance: .; CDR3aa: ASSKTGTAVYPGGITEAF
d_gene: .; v_gene: TRBV5-6; j_gene: TRBJ1-1; abundance: .; CDR3aa: ASSQGTMNTEAF
d_gene: .; v_gene: TRBV6-5; j_gene: TRBJ1-1; abundance: .; CDR3aa: ASSPLTWTEAF
d_gene: TRBD1; v_gene: TRBV19; j_gene: TRBJ1-1; abundance: .; CDR3aa: ASRQGVNTEAF
d_gene: TRBD2; v_gene: TRBV7-3; j_gene: TRBJ2-2; abundance: .; CDR3aa: ASSPGTSGGVYTGELF
d_gene: TRBD1; v_gene: TRBV27; j_gene: TRBJ2-7; abundance: .; CDR3aa: ASSDRVSYEQY
d_gene: .; v_gene: TRBV28; j_gene: TRBJ1-3; abundance: .; CDR3aa: ASGKENEGNTIY
d_gene: TRBD1; v_gene: TRBV19; j_gene: TRBJ2-1; abundance: few; CDR3aa: ASSIGTGNEQF
d_gene: .; v_gene: TRBV7-9; j_gene: TRBJ1-5; abundance: .; CDR3aa: ASSLEGGSNQPQH
d_gene: TRBD2; v_gene: TRBV9; j_gene: TRBJ2-3; abundance: .; CDR3aa: ASSAGLAGDTQY
d_gene: TRBD2; v_gene: TRBV6-5; j_gene: TRBJ2-5; abundance: .; CDR3aa: AGSRGLAETQY
d_gene: .; v_gene: TRBV7-6; j_gene: TRBJ2-1; abundance: .; CDR3aa: ASSLAGGDEQF
d_gene: .; v_gene: TRBV9; j_gene: TRBJ1-2; abundance: few; CDR3aa: ASSDRAYGYT
d_gene: .; v_gene: TRBV30; j_gene: TRBJ1-1; abundance: once; CDR3aa: AWSLGSEAF
d_gene: .; v_gene: TRBV21-1; j_gene: TRBJ1-1; abundance: .; CDR3aa: ASRNRWAEAF